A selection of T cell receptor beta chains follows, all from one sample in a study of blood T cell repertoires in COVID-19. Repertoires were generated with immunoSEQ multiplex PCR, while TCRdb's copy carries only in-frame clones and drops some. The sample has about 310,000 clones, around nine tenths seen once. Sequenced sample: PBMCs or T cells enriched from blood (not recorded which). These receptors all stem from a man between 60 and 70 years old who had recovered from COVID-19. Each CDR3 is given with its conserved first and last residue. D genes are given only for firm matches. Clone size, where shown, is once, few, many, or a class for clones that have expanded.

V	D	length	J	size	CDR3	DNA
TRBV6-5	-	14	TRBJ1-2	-	CASSLYRERNGYTF	TGTGCCAGCAGCCTATACAGGGAGAGAAATGGCTACACCTTC
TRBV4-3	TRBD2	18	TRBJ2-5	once	CASSQGTSGSPDKETQYF	TGCGCCAGCAGCCAAGGGACTAGCGGGAGCCCCGATAAAGAGACCCAGTACTTC
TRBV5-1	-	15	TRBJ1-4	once	CASSIGQNLNEKLFF	TGCGCCAGCAGCATAGGACAGAACCTCAATGAAAAACTGTTTTTT
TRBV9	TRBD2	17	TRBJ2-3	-	CASSVATSGSRTDTQYF	TGTGCCAGCAGCGTAGCAACTAGCGGGAGCCGTACAGATACGCAGTATTTT
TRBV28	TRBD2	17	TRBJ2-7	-	CASSAYVPSGRPHEQYF	TGTGCCAGCAGTGCCTATGTTCCTAGCGGGAGACCCCACGAGCAGTACTTC
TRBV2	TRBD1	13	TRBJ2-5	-	CASRMDRAETQYF	TGTGCCAGCAGGATGGACAGGGCAGAGACCCAGTACTTC
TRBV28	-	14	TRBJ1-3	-	CASSPIGSGNTIYF	TGTGCCAGCAGTCCCATCGGCTCTGGAAACACCATATATTTT
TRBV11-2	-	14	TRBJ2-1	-	CASSLSSGVNEQFF	TGTGCCAGCAGCCTTAGTTCAGGGGTCAATGAGCAGTTCTTC
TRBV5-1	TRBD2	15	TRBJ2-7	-	CASSLVIAGSYEQYF	TGCGCCAGCAGCTTGGTAATAGCGGGTAGCTACGAGCAGTACTTC
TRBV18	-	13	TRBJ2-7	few	CASSPNRDYEQYF	TGTGCCAGCTCACCTAACAGAGATTACGAGCAGTACTTC
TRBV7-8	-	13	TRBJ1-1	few	CASSSDTNTEAFF	TGTGCCAGCAGCTCGGACACTAACACTGAAGCTTTCTTT
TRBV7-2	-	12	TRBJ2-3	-	CASSRGTPRQYF	TGTGCCAGCAGCCGTGGGACTCCGAGGCAGTATTTT
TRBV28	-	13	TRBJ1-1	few	CASSLSGLREAFF	TGTGCCAGCAGTTTATCAGGCCTCCGAGAAGCTTTCTTT
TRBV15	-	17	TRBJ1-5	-	CATSRAGRSYSNQPQHF	TGTGCCACCAGCAGGGCCGGGAGAAGTTATAGCAATCAGCCCCAGCATTTT
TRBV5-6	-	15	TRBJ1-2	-	CASSLEGGRGLGYTF	TGTGCCAGCAGCTTGGAGGGAGGGCGGGGGCTTGGCTACACCTTC
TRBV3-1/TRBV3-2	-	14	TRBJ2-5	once	CASSIRLAQETQYF	TGTGCCAGCAGCATCCGACTTGCTCAAGAGACCCAGTACTTC
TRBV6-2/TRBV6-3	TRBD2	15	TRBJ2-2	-	CASSPRLAKTGELFF	TGTGCCAGCAGCCCCAGACTAGCCAAGACCGGGGAGCTGTTTTTT
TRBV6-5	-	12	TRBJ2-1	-	CASRTAISEQFF	TGTGCCAGCCGAACCGCTATCTCTGAGCAGTTCTTC
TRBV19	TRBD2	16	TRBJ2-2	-	CASSILRGSLGGELFF	TGTGCCAGTAGTATTTTGCGCGGGAGCCTCGGCGGGGAGCTGTTTTTT
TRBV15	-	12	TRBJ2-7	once	CATSRAGYEQYF	TGTGCCACCAGCAGAGCCGGGTATGAGCAGTACTTC
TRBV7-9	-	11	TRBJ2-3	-	CASSLTDTQYF	TGTGCCAGCAGCCTCACAGATACGCAGTATTTT
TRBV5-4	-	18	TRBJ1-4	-	CASSSGGAGMGLNEKLFF	TGTGCCAGCAGCTCCGGCGGGGCAGGGATGGGCCTTAATGAAAAACTGTTTTTT
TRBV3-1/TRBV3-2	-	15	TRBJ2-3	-	CASSQDRVSTDTQYF	TGTGCCAGCAGCCAAGATCGGGTTAGCACAGATACGCAGTATTTT
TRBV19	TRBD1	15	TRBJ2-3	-	CASSTGTASRDTQYF	TGTGCCAGTAGTACGGGGACAGCATCCCGAGATACGCAGTATTTT
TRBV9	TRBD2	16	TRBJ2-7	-	CASSAEPTSGIYEQYF	TGTGCCAGCAGCGCCGAACCGACTAGCGGGATATACGAGCAGTACTTC
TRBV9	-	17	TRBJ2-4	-	CASSVEGDTLAKNIQYF	TGTGCCAGCAGCGTAGAAGGGGACACCCTAGCCAAAAACATTCAGTACTTC
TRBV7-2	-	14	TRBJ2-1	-	CASSTNTGQGEQFF	TGTGCCAGCAGCACGAACACAGGGCAAGGGGAGCAGTTCTTC
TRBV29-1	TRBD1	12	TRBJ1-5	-	CSVGGQDQPQHF	TGCAGCGTAGGCGGACAGGATCAGCCCCAGCATTTT
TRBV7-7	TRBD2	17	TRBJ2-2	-	CASSPGSGRAWPGELFF	TGTGCTAGCAGCCCCGGGAGCGGGAGGGCCTGGCCCGGGGAGCTGTTTTTT
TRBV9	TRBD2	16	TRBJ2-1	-	CASSADGTSEYNEQFF	TGTGCCAGCAGCGCAGACGGGACTAGCGAGTACAATGAGCAGTTCTTC
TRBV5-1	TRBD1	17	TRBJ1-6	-	CASTNRQGGPRGSPLHF	TGCGCCAGCACCAATAGACAGGGGGGGCCGAGAGGCTCACCCCTCCACTTT
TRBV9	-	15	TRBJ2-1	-	CASSLIDRYGGEQFF	TGTGCCAGCAGCTTAATTGACAGATATGGCGGTGAGCAGTTCTTC
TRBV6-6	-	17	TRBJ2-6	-	CASSPRQYSSGANVLTF	TGTGCCAGCAGTCCCAGACAGTATTCCTCTGGGGCCAACGTCCTGACTTTC
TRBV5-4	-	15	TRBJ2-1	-	CASSLDGSGYNEQFF	TGTGCCAGCAGCTTGGATGGTAGCGGATACAATGAGCAGTTCTTC
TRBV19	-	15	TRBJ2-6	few	CASRSAGAGANVLTF	TGTGCCAGTAGGAGTGCCGGGGCTGGGGCCAACGTCCTGACTTTC
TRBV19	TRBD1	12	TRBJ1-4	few	CASRGGTYKLFF	TGTGCCAGTAGAGGGGGCACGTATAAACTGTTTTTT
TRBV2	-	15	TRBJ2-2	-	CASRGEAVHTGELFF	TGTGCCAGCAGAGGAGAAGCAGTGCACACCGGGGAGCTGTTTTTT
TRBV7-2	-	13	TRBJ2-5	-	CASSLAGRETQYF	TGTGCCAGCAGCTTAGCAGGGAGGGAGACCCAGTACTTC
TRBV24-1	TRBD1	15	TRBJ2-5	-	CATSGAGGIQETQYF	TGTGCCACCAGTGGGGCAGGGGGAATCCAAGAGACCCAGTACTTC
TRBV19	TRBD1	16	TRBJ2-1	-	CASSSQGAATLNEQFF	TGTGCCAGTAGTAGTCAGGGGGCCGCGACTTTAAATGAGCAGTTCTTC
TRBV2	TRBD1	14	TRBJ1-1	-	CASSSQGEHTEAFF	TGTGCCAGCAGTTCACAGGGGGAGCACACTGAAGCTTTCTTT
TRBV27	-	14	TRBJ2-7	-	CASSLDRYGYEQYF	TGTGCCAGCAGTTTAGACAGATACGGTTACGAGCAGTACTTC
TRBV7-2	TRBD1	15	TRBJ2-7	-	CASSSSGTGAREQYF	TGTGCCAGCAGCTCCTCGGGGACAGGGGCTCGCGAGCAGTACTTC
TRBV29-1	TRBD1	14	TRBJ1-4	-	CSAEGQGTNEKLFF	TGCAGCGCCGAAGGACAGGGTACTAATGAAAAACTGTTTTTT
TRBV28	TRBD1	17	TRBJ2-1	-	CASSFETGGGSYNEQFF	TGTGCCAGCAGTTTCGAGACAGGGGGGGGATCCTACAATGAGCAGTTCTTC
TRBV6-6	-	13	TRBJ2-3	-	CASSSPGSDTQYF	TGTGCCAGCAGTTCCCCAGGGTCAGATACGCAGTATTTT
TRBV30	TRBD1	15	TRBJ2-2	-	CAWRAGTGSTGELFF	TGTGCCTGGAGAGCCGGGACAGGGAGCACCGGGGAGCTGTTTTTT
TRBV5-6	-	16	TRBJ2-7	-	CASSLAFLGRGREQYF	TGTGCCAGCAGCTTGGCCTTTCTGGGGCGCGGAAGGGAGCAGTACTTC
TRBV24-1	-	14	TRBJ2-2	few	CATGGGVNTGELFF	TGTGCCACCGGCGGTGGTGTGAACACCGGGGAGCTGTTTTTT